The sequence of this T cell receptor (beta chain) was determined in a study of blood T cell repertoires in COVID-19. Study-wide background: Spain, Italy and the United States supplied samples that represented acute and convalescent COVID-19.

This table comes from immunoSEQ multiplex PCR, and its TCRdb copy is limited to in-frame clones, with some not included. The sample shows tens of thousands of clones, around 85% of them seen only once. Trimming removed 2 bases at V and 4 bases at J, with 11 bases between. The CDR3 is 13 residues long. Germline V gives CDR1 SQVTM, CDR2 ANQGSEA. The chain carries TRBV29-1 and TRBJ2-5; perhaps TRBD2 as D (6 bases). The sequence came from a man older than 75 with acute or convalescent COVID-19. Sequenced input: peripheral blood. The CDR3 DNA is TGCAGCGTTGAAATCGGGGGAGGAGAGACCCAGTACTTC. Amino acids: CSVEIGGGETQYF.